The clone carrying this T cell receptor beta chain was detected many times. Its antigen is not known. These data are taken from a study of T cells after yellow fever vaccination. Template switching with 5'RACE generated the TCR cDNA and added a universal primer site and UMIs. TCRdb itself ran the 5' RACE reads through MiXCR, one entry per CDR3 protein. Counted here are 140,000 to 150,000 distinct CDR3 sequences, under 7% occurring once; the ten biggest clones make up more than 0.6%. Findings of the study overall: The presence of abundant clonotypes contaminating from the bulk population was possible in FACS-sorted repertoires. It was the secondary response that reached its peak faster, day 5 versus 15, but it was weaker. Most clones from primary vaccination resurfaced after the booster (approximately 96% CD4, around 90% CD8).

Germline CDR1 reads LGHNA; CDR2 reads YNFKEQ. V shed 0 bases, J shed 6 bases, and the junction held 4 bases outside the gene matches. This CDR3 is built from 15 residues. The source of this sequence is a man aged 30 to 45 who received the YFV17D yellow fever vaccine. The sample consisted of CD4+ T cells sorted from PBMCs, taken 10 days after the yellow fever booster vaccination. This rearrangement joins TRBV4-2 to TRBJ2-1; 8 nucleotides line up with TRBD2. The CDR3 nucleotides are TGTGCCAGCAGCCAAGAGTTCACTAGCGGCAATGAGCAGTTCTTC. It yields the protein CASSQEFTSGNEQFF.